This TCR beta chain was profiled in a study of T cell responses to AZD1222 COVID-19 vaccine. General study findings and limits: Clonal diversity was possibly underestimated; the donors were predominantly white British and more often female. The CD4 TCRs associated with vaccination extended across spike and predominated at 160-218 and 743-854. Compared with day 0, the breadth and depth of the Spike-specific TCR repertoire rose significantly after two doses of AZD1222.

This CDR3 contains 12 residues. The V end lost 5 bases, the J end lost 5 bases, and 6 bases lay between the germline ends. Germline assignment: CDR1 SEHNR and CDR2 FQNEAQ (reference sequence). Pooled samples include second doses given at about 4 or 12 weeks. Generated by immunoSEQ multiplex PCR, the TCRdb table keeps only in-frame clones and is missing some. The data show around 140,000 clones, 90% to 95% seen once. As for this clone: What it binds is not known.

This material consisted of peripheral blood, taken 28 days after the second AZD1222 dose. The receptor comes from an adult who received the AZD1222 COVID-19 vaccine. The genes are TRBV7-9 and TRBJ2-2; no clear D. CDR3 nucleotides: TGTGCCAGCAGCCTCTTTACCGGGGAGCTGTTTTTT. This codes for CASSLFTGELFF.